This TCR beta chain was recovered during a study of vaccination effects on CD4 cells after COVID-19. Overall study: The post-vaccine samples were taken, at the median, 72 days after the second dose. General study points: Vaccine- and infection-induced clones showed marked clonal contraction late following vaccination.

TCRdb's table, derived via immunoSEQ multiplex PCR, lists solely in-frame clones and lacks some. Among tens of thousands of clones listed, around 78% were seen once. ViraFEST used viral peptide pools to expand antigen-specific CD4+ T cells before sequencing. With approximately ten days of culture completed, CD4+ T cells were isolated. Either the BNT162b2 or mRNA-1273 vaccine was given to participants in two doses. Neither prior SARS-CoV-2 infection nor positive nucleocapsid antibodies were present in the vaccine recipients. After about 2 million PBMC were placed in each well, they were cultured with about 10 IU/ml IL-2 and roughly 10 ug/ml peptides. The CDR3 totals 14 residues. In germline, CDR1 is SGHAT, CDR2 FQNNGV. V was pared by 2 bases and J by 0 bases, with 8 bases between. Comment on this clone: Its matching antigen is unknown.

The TCR comes from a human donor who received a COVID-19 vaccine. This sequence joins TRBV11-2 and TRBJ2-7, with unresolved D. This sample comprised CD4+ T cells from PBMCs cultured with HCoV-OC43 spike peptides, obtained after COVID-19 vaccination. Subset specified: HCoV-OC43 spike overlapping peptide pool stimulation. In DNA form, the CDR3 reads TGTGCCAGCAGCTTATCTCAGCTCTCCTACGAGCAGTACGTC. Translating gives CASSLSQLSYEQYV.